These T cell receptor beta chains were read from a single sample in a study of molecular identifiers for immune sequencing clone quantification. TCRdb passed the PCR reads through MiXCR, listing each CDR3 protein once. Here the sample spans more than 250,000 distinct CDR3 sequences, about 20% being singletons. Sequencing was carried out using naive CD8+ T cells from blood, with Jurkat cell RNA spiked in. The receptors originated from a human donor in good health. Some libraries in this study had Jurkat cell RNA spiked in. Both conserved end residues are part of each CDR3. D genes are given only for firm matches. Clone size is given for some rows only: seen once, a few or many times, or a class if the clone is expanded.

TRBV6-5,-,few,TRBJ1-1,CASSYLTAGYTEAFF,TGTGCCAGCAGTTATCTCACAGCGGGGTACACTGAAGCTTTCTTT
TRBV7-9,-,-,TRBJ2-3,CASSPPQERTQYF,TGTGCCAGCAGCCCCCCCCAGGAGCGGACGCAGTATTTT
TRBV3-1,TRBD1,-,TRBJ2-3,CAGSQDRGQGPDTQYF,TGTGCCGGCAGCCAAGATCGGGGACAGGGCCCAGATACGCAGTATTTT
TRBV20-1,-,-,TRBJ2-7,CSAHGENSYEQYF,TGCAGTGCTCACGGGGAGAATTCCTACGAGCAGTACTTC
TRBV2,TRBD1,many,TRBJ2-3,CASEGQGPDTQYF,TGTGCCAGCGAGGGACAGGGACCAGATACGCAGTATTTT
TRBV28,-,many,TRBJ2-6,CASHFLQTSSAGANVLTF,TGTGCCAGCCATTTTTTGCAGACAAGCTCGGCTGGGGCCAACGTCCTGACTTTC
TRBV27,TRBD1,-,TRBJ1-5,CASSPTGGRQPQHF,TGTGCCAGCAGTCCCACAGGGGGCAGGCAGCCCCAGCATTTT
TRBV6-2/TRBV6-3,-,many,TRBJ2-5,CASAGTSPMETQYF,TGTGCCAGCGCGGGGACCTCGCCCATGGAGACCCAGTACTTC
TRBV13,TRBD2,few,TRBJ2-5,CASSSRLAGTQETQYF,TGTGCCAGCAGCTCTCGACTAGCGGGGACCCAAGAGACCCAGTACTTC
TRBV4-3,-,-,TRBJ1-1,CASSPEWRGSGQLTEAFF,TGCGCCAGCAGCCCAGAGTGGCGGGGAAGCGGCCAACTCACTGAAGCTTTCTTT
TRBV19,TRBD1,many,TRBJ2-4,CASSNGQGAAKNIQYF,TGTGCCAGTAGTAACGGACAGGGGGCGGCCAAAAACATTCAGTACTTC
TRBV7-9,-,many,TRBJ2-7,CASSSGRTEEQYF,TGTGCCAGCAGCTCCGGAAGGACGGAAGAGCAGTACTTC
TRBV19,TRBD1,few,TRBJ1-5,CASEWGQGYQPQHF,TGTGCCAGCGAATGGGGACAGGGATATCAGCCCCAGCATTTT
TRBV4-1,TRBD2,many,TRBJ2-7,CASSQDSGGTYEQYF,TGCGCCAGCAGCCAAGATAGCGGGGGGACCTACGAGCAGTACTTC
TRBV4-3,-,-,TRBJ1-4,CASSLGGAGEKLFF,TGCGCCAGCAGCTTAGGCGGGGCGGGGGAAAAACTGTTTTTT